This paragraph covers one TCR beta chain sequence. This clone has more than one count but fewer than ten. No cognate antigen has been identified for it. No qualities accompany the bases; no much larger clone lies one base away. From each donor, a single peripheral blood sample of about 116 mL on average was drawn into heparinised tubes. Using a panel that included CD45RO, CCR7, CD25, CD127, CD95 and CD27, naive, central memory, regulatory and stem cell-like memory CD4+ T cells were sorted on a BD FACSAria II. All sorted populations exceeded 95% purity. PBMCs were separated immediately by Lymphoprep density gradient centrifugation and were stained directly, without being cultured. To minimize batch effects, samples were stained and sorted in pairs, one healthy donor with one patient per experiment. Reading from cysteine to phenylalanine, the CDR3 counts 16 amino acids. Only the CDR3 portion is preserved as DNA: 48 bases, with reading frame beginning at the first base. Taken from the germline V gene (reference sequence), the CDR1 and CDR2 loops are LNHNV and YYDKDF. Trimming accounts for 0 bases at V and 10 bases at J, while the number of junction bases matched to no gene is 11.

The High Capacity cDNA Reverse Transcription Kit was used to reverse transcribe all of the isolated RNA, meaning that expressed TCRB transcripts were what got sequenced. Naive, central memory and regulatory T cell samples underwent deep immunoSEQ sequencing, averaging about 3.57 million total reads per sample. Sorted cells were lysed in RLT buffer, and RNA was extracted using DNase-treated RNeasy Micro or Mini kits according to cell number. Each cell subset was processed separately to prevent cross-contamination, with patient and healthy donor samples processed together. Using the immunoSEQ multiplex PCR, TCRB sequences were amplified from cDNA into 87-bp fragments spanning the CDR3 region. Amplicons were sequenced on the Illumina HiSeq platform. Turning to the authors' computational methods: Synthetic template baselines were used to correct PCR bias computationally, reads within Hamming distance 2 were collapsed together, and singletons that could not be merged were discarded. Reads were aligned against IMGT so that V, D and J genes, CDR3 length and insertions or deletions at six rearrangement sites could be assigned. Within each subset, clonotype counts were normalized to sorted cell number, after which true diversity and Gini coefficients were computed with the tcR R package. Repertoire sharing was quantified using the overlap coefficient calculated on TCRB nucleotide sequences. Out-of-frame TCRB sequences from naive cells were analyzed to stand in for the pre-selection repertoire. The table comes from immuneACCESS by way of TCRdb, which keeps in-frame sequences with V and J called. Part of the clones is missing from these tables; in studies checked, under half for an unresolved V gene and the rest for unknown reasons. That table supplies the V and J calls and clone size; D and trimming were determined from the DNA. A total of 680,000 or so clones appear in this sample, roughly an eighth of them only once. Approximately 0.022% of the sample goes to the ten largest clones.

The data originate from a study of beta chain features in type 1 diabetes (dated by TCRdb to about 2018). Notes on the research overall: Mean age, gender distribution, total cell number and subset yield were not different between patients and healthy donors. Naive and central memory subsets were obtained from all 30 or so donors, but regulatory and stem cell-like memory subsets were isolated from only 8 patients and 8 healthy donors. In the study, recently diagnosed type 1 diabetes patients and matched healthy donors were compared on the TCRB repertoires of their sorted circulating CD4+ T cell subsets. A total of some 100,000,000 sorted cells were examined across all samples, and the number of cells per subset was strongly correlated with RNA yield. Paper-wide results and their limitations: PCR might favor shorter templates, but patient and control samples were amplified and corrected together, so any skew would affect both groups equally. Only small numbers of individuals were included in the HLA sub-analyses, which left unresolved whether HLA type had any influence on TCRB rearrangement. Type 1 diabetes patients showed a moderate but significant shortening of TCRB CDR3 length in all four CD4+ subsets. Naive, central memory and regulatory TCRB repertoires appeared to be more alike among patients than among healthy donors. At VDJ recombination sites, type 1 diabetes patients had fewer insertions and more deleted nucleotides, which implies abnormalities in thymic rearrangement. Because cDNA rather than genomic DNA was sequenced, highly expressing activated cells could have been over-represented, although no difference in activation and CD3 levels was found between groups.

Sequencing used naive CD4+ T cells from blood. Taken with the paper, the label for cell subset or site translates to: true naive CD4+ T cells. This clonotype originated in a man aged 18 to 35 with type 1 diabetes. The chain is encoded by TRBV15 joined to TRBJ1-4; 7 bases in the middle match TRBD1. The CDR3 amino acid sequence is: CATSREGGSKGGKLFF. The nucleotide sequence reads as follows: TGTGCCACCAGCAGAGAAGGGGGCAGCAAAGGCGGAAAACTGTTTTTT.